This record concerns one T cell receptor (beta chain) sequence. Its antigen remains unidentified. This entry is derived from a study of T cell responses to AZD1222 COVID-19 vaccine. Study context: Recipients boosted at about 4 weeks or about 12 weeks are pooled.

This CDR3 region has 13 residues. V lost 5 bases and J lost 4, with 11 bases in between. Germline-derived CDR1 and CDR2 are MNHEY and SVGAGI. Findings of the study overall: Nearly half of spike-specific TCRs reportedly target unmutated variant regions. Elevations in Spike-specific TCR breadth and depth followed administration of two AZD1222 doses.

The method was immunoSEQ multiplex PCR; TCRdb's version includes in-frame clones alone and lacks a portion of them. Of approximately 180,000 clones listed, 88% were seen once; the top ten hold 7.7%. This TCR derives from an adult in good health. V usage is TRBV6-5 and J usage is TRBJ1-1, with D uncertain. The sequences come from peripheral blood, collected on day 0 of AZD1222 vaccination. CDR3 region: CASSRGVGTEAFF. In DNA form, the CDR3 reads TGTGCCAGCAGTCGAGGAGTGGGCACTGAAGCTTTCTTT.